The rows below give T cell receptor beta chains drawn from one sample of a study. Assay: immunoSEQ multiplex PCR; the TCRdb copy retains only in-frame clones and omits some. The repertoire holds approximately 53,000 clones, with over 85% as singletons. The sample was PBMCs. Receptors originate from a man aged 35 to 55 with rheumatoid arthritis. The CDR3 runs from the conserved cysteine through the conserved F or W. Fields, in order: CDR3 protein, CDR3 DNA, J gene, D gene, clone size, V gene. D genes are given only for firm matches. A clone size is listed for some rows: how often the clone was seen (once, few, many), or a class if it is expanded.

CDR3aa: CATSDLYRGGSQPQHF
CDR3nt: TGTGCCACCAGTGATTTGTATAGGGGGGGAAGTCAGCCCCAGCATTTT
j_gene: TRBJ1-5
d_gene: .
abundance: .
v_gene: TRBV24-1

CDR3aa: CAWSVNQGAGGYTF
CDR3nt: TGTGCCTGGAGTGTAAATCAAGGGGCAGGTGGCTACACCTTC
j_gene: TRBJ1-2
d_gene: .
abundance: .
v_gene: TRBV30

CDR3aa: CASRLGTGCGNTIYF
CDR3nt: TGTGCAAGTCGCTTGGGGACAGGCTGTGGAAACACCATATATTTT
j_gene: TRBJ1-3
d_gene: .
abundance: .
v_gene: TRBV12-2

CDR3aa: CASGWASGEETQYF
CDR3nt: TGTGCCAGCGGTTGGGCTAGCGGGGAAGAGACCCAGTACTTC
j_gene: TRBJ2-5
d_gene: TRBD2
abundance: .
v_gene: TRBV6-1

CDR3aa: CASSRPGQGRDEQFF
CDR3nt: TGTGCCAGCAGCCGTCCGGGACAGGGGAGGGATGAGCAGTTCTTC
j_gene: TRBJ2-1
d_gene: TRBD1
abundance: .
v_gene: TRBV6-6

CDR3aa: CASSFWPNTEAFF
CDR3nt: TGTGCCAGCAGCTTCTGGCCGAACACTGAAGCTTTCTTT
j_gene: TRBJ1-1
d_gene: .
abundance: once
v_gene: TRBV7-9

CDR3aa: CASSIQDSYNEQFF
CDR3nt: TGTGCCAGTAGTATCCAGGACAGCTACAATGAGCAGTTCTTC
j_gene: TRBJ2-1
d_gene: .
abundance: .
v_gene: TRBV19

CDR3aa: CASSLDGGNQPQHF
CDR3nt: TGTGCCAGCAGCTTAGATGGGGGGAATCAGCCCCAGCATTTT
j_gene: TRBJ1-5
d_gene: .
abundance: .
v_gene: TRBV11-2

CDR3aa: CASSYRDTNPYEQYF
CDR3nt: TGTGCCAGCAGTTACCGGGACACCAACCCCTACGAGCAGTACTTC
j_gene: TRBJ2-7
d_gene: .
abundance: .
v_gene: TRBV6-5

CDR3aa: CASSPSTGVSYNEQFF
CDR3nt: TGTGCCAGCTCACCCTCGACAGGGGTAAGCTACAATGAGCAGTTCTTC
j_gene: TRBJ2-1
d_gene: TRBD1
abundance: .
v_gene: TRBV18

CDR3aa: CASNRERGPYEQYF
CDR3nt: TGTGCCAGCAACCGGGAGAGGGGACCCTACGAGCAGTACTTC
j_gene: TRBJ2-7
d_gene: .
abundance: .
v_gene: TRBV6-5

CDR3aa: CAIRTSGAYEQYF
CDR3nt: TGTGCCATACGGACTAGCGGGGCCTACGAGCAGTACTTC
j_gene: TRBJ2-7
d_gene: TRBD2
abundance: .
v_gene: TRBV6-5

CDR3aa: CASSLTGGNYNEQFF
CDR3nt: TGTGCCAGCAGCTTAACAGGGGGAAACTACAATGAGCAGTTCTTC
j_gene: TRBJ2-1
d_gene: TRBD1
abundance: .
v_gene: TRBV7-9

CDR3aa: CASSPDKGGYSNQPQHF
CDR3nt: TGTGCCAGCAGCCCCGACAAGGGAGGCTATAGCAATCAGCCCCAGCATTTT
j_gene: TRBJ1-5
d_gene: .
abundance: .
v_gene: TRBV28

CDR3aa: CASSLNSPRASGANVLTF
CDR3nt: TGTGCCAGCAGTTTAAATTCCCCACGGGCCTCTGGGGCCAACGTCCTGACTTTC
j_gene: TRBJ2-6
d_gene: .
abundance: once
v_gene: TRBV27

CDR3aa: CASSLGGRGVNTEAFF
CDR3nt: TGCGCCAGCAGCTTGGGAGGTCGGGGGGTGAACACTGAAGCTTTCTTT
j_gene: TRBJ1-1
d_gene: .
abundance: .
v_gene: TRBV5-1

CDR3aa: CATSEGEEGEDGYTF
CDR3nt: TGTGCCACCAGCGAGGGGGAGGAAGGGGAGGATGGCTACACCTTC
j_gene: TRBJ1-2
d_gene: .
abundance: .
v_gene: TRBV15

CDR3aa: CSASASHEQFF
CDR3nt: TGCAGTGCTAGCGCTAGCCATGAGCAGTTCTTC
j_gene: TRBJ2-1
d_gene: .
abundance: .
v_gene: TRBV20-1

CDR3aa: CASSFLTADSGNTIYF
CDR3nt: TGCGCCAGCAGCTTTTTGACAGCCGACTCTGGAAACACCATATATTTT
j_gene: TRBJ1-3
d_gene: .
abundance: .
v_gene: TRBV5-1

CDR3aa: CASSQNGQGADTQYF
CDR3nt: TGTGCCAGCAGTCAAAATGGGCAGGGGGCAGATACGCAGTATTTT
j_gene: TRBJ2-3
d_gene: TRBD1
abundance: .
v_gene: TRBV7-2

CDR3aa: CASLIHSGASDTQYF
CDR3nt: TGTGCCAGTCTTATCCACAGCGGGGCATCCGATACGCAGTATTTT
j_gene: TRBJ2-3
d_gene: TRBD2
abundance: .
v_gene: TRBV19

CDR3aa: CASSPGQNNQPQHF
CDR3nt: TGTGCCAGCTCACCAGGACAGAATAATCAGCCCCAGCATTTT
j_gene: TRBJ1-5
d_gene: .
abundance: few
v_gene: TRBV18

CDR3aa: CASTVARVNSEAFF
CDR3nt: TGTGCCAGCACCGTGGCTAGAGTGAACTCTGAAGCTTTCTTT
j_gene: TRBJ1-1
d_gene: .
abundance: .
v_gene: TRBV28

CDR3aa: CASSKPEGLAGSDEQFF
CDR3nt: TGTGCCAGTAGTAAACCCGAGGGACTAGCGGGATCCGATGAGCAGTTCTTC
j_gene: TRBJ2-1
d_gene: TRBD2
abundance: .
v_gene: TRBV19

CDR3aa: CASSLGDTSASGNTIYF
CDR3nt: TGCGCCAGCAGCTTGGGGGATACAAGTGCCTCTGGAAACACCATATATTTT
j_gene: TRBJ1-3
d_gene: .
abundance: .
v_gene: TRBV5-1

CDR3aa: CASSQPRQATKEKLFF
CDR3nt: TGCGCCAGCAGCCAACCTCGACAGGCAACGAAGGAAAAACTGTTTTTT
j_gene: TRBJ1-4
d_gene: .
abundance: .
v_gene: TRBV4-1

CDR3aa: CASSYSSGQPQHF
CDR3nt: TGTGCCAGCAGTTACTCGAGTGGTCAGCCCCAGCATTTT
j_gene: TRBJ1-5
d_gene: .
abundance: .
v_gene: TRBV6-5

CDR3aa: CASSPVTPDNSPLHF
CDR3nt: TGTGCCAGCTCACCCGTAACACCGGATAATTCACCCCTCCACTTT
j_gene: TRBJ1-6
d_gene: .
abundance: .
v_gene: TRBV18

CDR3aa: CASSLSLAGNYEQYF
CDR3nt: TGCGCCAGCAGCTTGAGCCTAGCGGGAAACTACGAGCAGTACTTC
j_gene: TRBJ2-7
d_gene: TRBD2
abundance: .
v_gene: TRBV5-1

CDR3aa: CATRDREVGSPLHF
CDR3nt: TGTGCCACCAGGGACAGGGAGGTCGGTTCACCCCTCCACTTT
j_gene: TRBJ1-6
d_gene: TRBD1
abundance: .
v_gene: TRBV24-1

CDR3aa: CASSQRQGAHRRNSPLHF
CDR3nt: TGTGCCAGCAGCCAAAGACAGGGAGCCCATCGAAGAAATTCACCCCTCCACTTT
j_gene: TRBJ1-6
d_gene: TRBD1
abundance: .
v_gene: TRBV14